A single sample is the source of the 20 T cell receptor beta chains below, sequenced in a study of T-cell reconstitution after alpha-beta-depleted transplantation in children. Unique molecular identifiers were used in preparing the TCRbeta library. TCRdb independently ran MiXCR on the PCR reads; one entry per CDR3 protein. The repertoire consists of fewer than 700,000 distinct CDR3 sequences, with about an eighth occurring once and the leading ten covering approximately 2%. The sample was PBMCs, mostly from graft donor cells, taken 360 days after TCRalphabeta/CD19-depleted stem cell transplant. These receptors were taken from a male patient between 5 and 17 years old who had a stem cell transplant for acute myeloid leukemia, so the T cells may come from the graft donor.

This clonotype was detected many times. This chain links TRBV29-1 with TRBJ2-1; 13 positions agree with TRBD2. The ends lost 0 bases at V and 9 bases at J; junction bases unmatched: 14. CDR3 length equals 18 residues. Germline CDR1 and CDR2: SQVTM and ANQGSEA. DNA for the CDR3: TGCAGCGTTGAAGAAACCGGACTAGCGGGAGCTAATGATGGTGAGCAGTTCTTC. Residues: CSVEETGLAGANDGEQFF.

The chain combines TRBV20-1 with TRBJ2-7, with 10 bases identical to TRBD2. This CDR3 region has 15 residues. V shed 3 bases and J 1 base; nucleotides not matched to a gene: 6. CDR1 and CDR2 (germline): DFQATT, SNEGSKA (reference sequence). In DNA, the CDR3 is TGCAGTGCTAGTAGGGGACTAGCGCTTTCCTACGAGCAGTACTTC. Translated, it gives CSASRGLALSYEQYF.

Only a few counts were recorded for this clonotype. V is TRBV28 and J is TRBJ2-3; the match to TRBD2 covers 11 bases. Germline CDR1 is MDHEN and CDR2 is SYDVKM. V shed 8 bases, J shed 5 bases, and the junction held 6 bases outside the gene matches. The CDR3 runs to 14 residues. The CDR3 here is CASVLAGGGDTQYF. The CDR3 nucleotides read TGTGCCAGCGTCCTAGCGGGAGGTGGAGATACGCAGTATTTT. The whole variable domain, filled in from reference TRBV28 and TRBJ2-3, reads DVKVTQSSRYLVKRTGEKVFLECVQDMDHENMFWYRQDPGLGLRLIYFSYDVKMKEKGDIPEGYSVSREKKERFSLILESASTNQTSMYLCASVLAGGGDTQYFGPGTRLTVL.

In this sample, this clonotype turned up many times. This chain connects TRBV11-2 to TRBJ2-6, with TRBD2 matching over 11 bases. Germline values: CDR1 SGHAT, CDR2 FQNNGV. V lost 5 bases and J lost 0; bases outside the gene matches: 9. The CDR3 consists of 19 residues. The CDR3 reads CASSIRTSGLLSGANVLTF. The CDR3 DNA follows: TGTGCCAGCAGCATACGGACTAGCGGGTTGCTCTCTGGGGCCAACGTCCTGACTTTC.

With regard to this clonotype: This may be a read error, as it is one base from a much larger clone. The chain links TRBV7-9 to TRBJ2-5; D possibly uses TRBD1 or TRBD2 (5 bases each). This CDR3 comprises 14 residues. Trimming removed 5 bases from V and 0 bases from J, with 10 bases in between. Germline V gives CDR1 SEHNR, CDR2 FQNEAQ (reference sequence). In DNA form, the CDR3 reads TGTGCCAGCAGCGTAGGGGAGTACCAAGAGACCCAGTACTTC. Translation gives CASSVGEYQETQYF.

The rearrangement links TRBV15 to TRBJ2-7; unclear D gene. The CDR3 covers 13 residues. The germline V gene encodes CDR1 LNHNV and CDR2 YYDKDF (reference sequence). Trimming took off 5 bases at V and 3 bases at J, with 11 bases between the two ends. Here the CDR3 reads CATSVASFYEQYF. The CDR3 nucleotides are TGTGCCACCAGCGTGGCCAGTTTCTACGAGCAGTACTTC.

The rearrangement joins TRBV15 to TRBJ2-5; 7 bases match TRBD2. CDR1 is LNHNV, CDR2 YYDKDF, per germline (reference sequence). The CDR3 spans 14 residues. J gave up 5 bases and V 0 bases, and 3 bases lay outside the gene matches. The CDR3 sequence: CATSRDRGVETQYF. The CDR3 DNA sequence: TGTGCCACCAGCAGAGATCGGGGGGTCGAGACCCAGTACTTC. The full variable domain, completed using reference TRBV15 and TRBJ2-5, is DAMVIQNPRYQVTQFGKPVTLSCSQTLNHNVMYWYQQKSSQAPKLLFHYYDKDFNNEADTPDNFQSRRPNTSFCFLDIRSPGLGDTAMYLCATSRDRGVETQYFGPGTRLLVL.

This clonotype was found many times. The V gene is TRBV7-3, the J gene TRBJ2-7; 14 bases fit TRBD2. CDR3 size: 15 residues. With V trimmed by 3 bases and J by 5 bases, 3 bases remained unmatched. Germline V gene lookup returns CDR1 SGHTA and CDR2 FQGTGA. CDR3 sequence reads: CASSLGLAGVHEQYF. The CDR3 bases are TGTGCCAGCAGCTTGGGACTAGCGGGAGTCCACGAGCAGTACTTC.

This clonotype showed up just a few times. The CDR3 loop is CASSFGGSGWETQYF. The CDR3 coding sequence is TGTGCCAGCAGTTTTGGGGGGAGCGGTTGGGAGACCCAGTACTTC. This chain links TRBV28 with TRBJ2-5, with D tentatively TRBD2 (6 bases). The CDR3 consists of 15 residues. Germline V gene lookup returns CDR1 MDHEN and CDR2 SYDVKM. Trimming cost V 3 bases and J 5 bases, with 16 bases left between them.

This clonotype was detected many times. The J gene is TRBJ2-3, the V gene TRBV6-5; 8 nucleotides line up with TRBD1. The CDR3 sequence is 17 residues long. Germline loops: CDR1 MNHEY, CDR2 SVGAGI. With 2 bases clipped from V and 0 bases from J, the junction kept 7 bases outside the gene matches. The CDR3 DNA reads TGTGCCAGCAGTTACACCGGACAGGGTCCTAGCACAGATACGCAGTATTTT. It yields the protein CASSYTGQGPSTDTQYF.

There are a few counts of this clonotype. The J gene is TRBJ2-7, the V gene TRBV28, with TRBD1 as a possible D gene (5 bases). Germline CDR1 and CDR2: MDHEN and SYDVKM. The CDR3 is 14 residues long. Deletions cut 6 bases from V and 2 bases from J, with 14 bases between. The CDR3 loop reads CASSPRQPPYEQYF. Written as DNA, the CDR3 is TGTGCCAGCAGCCCGCGACAGCCTCCCTACGAGCAGTACTTC.

This clonotype was observed many times. The V and J genes are TRBV4-3 and TRBJ2-1; TRBD2 is a possible D gene (6 bases). The V end lost 0 bases, the J end lost 3 bases, and 9 bases lay between the germline ends. Germline V gene data show CDR1 as LGHNA and CDR2 as YSLEER. CDR3 length: 15 amino acids. CDR3 sequence reads: CASSQEGLSYNEQFF. In nucleotides, the CDR3 is TGCGCCAGCAGCCAAGAGGGACTCAGCTACAATGAGCAGTTCTTC.

The J gene is TRBJ2-2, the V gene TRBV29-1; either TRBD1 or TRBD2 may fit D (6 bases each). The CDR3 contains 15 residues. Germline CDR1 reads SQVTM; CDR2 reads ANQGSEA. V was shortened by 0 bases and J by 8 bases, with 16 bases between the two germline ends. CDR3 DNA sequence: TGCAGCGTTGAAGAGTCCGGGGGCCCTAGTGGGGAGCTGTTTTTT. Amino acid sequence: CSVEESGGPSGELFF.

The V call is TRBV27, the J call TRBJ2-5; D possibly matches TRBD1 or TRBD2 (6 bases each). The CDR3 consists of 14 residues. CDR1 MNHEY and CDR2 SMNVEV come from the germline V gene (reference sequence). V shed 10 bases and J shed 4 bases, with 19 bases lying between them. The CDR3 DNA reads as TGTGCCACCTCGACTAGGGGGAGACGAGAGACCCAGTACTTC. It encodes CATSTRGRRETQYF.

This clonotype was picked up many times. The genes are TRBV12-3 or TRBV12-4 and TRBJ2-1, with no clear D. The V and J ends lost 6 bases and 4 bases respectively, with 10 bases between them. The CDR3 covers 13 residues. The DNA of the CDR3 is TGTGCCAGCAGGTGGAGTACGTACAATGAGCAGTTCTTC. Translating gives CASRWSTYNEQFF.

The gene calls are TRBV20-1 and TRBJ2-2; 8 nucleotides agree with TRBD1. This CDR3 has 12 residues. In germline, CDR1 is DFQATT, CDR2 SNEGSKA (reference sequence). J gave up 7 bases and V 6 bases, and 4 bases lay outside the gene matches. CDR3 nucleotides: TGCAGTGCGGGGACAGGCGGCGGGGAGCTGTTTTTT. This translates into CSAGTGGGELFF.

The V and J genes are TRBV6-2 or TRBV6-3 and TRBJ2-5; TRBD1 aligns across 9 bases. Germline V CDR1 and CDR2: MNHEY, SVGEGT. The CDR3 has 15 residues. The junction had 8 bases not matched to a gene; V was cut back by 4 bases and J by 5 bases. In nucleotides, the CDR3 is TGTGCCAGCAGTTTCCATACAGGGGGCATGGAGACCCAGTACTTC. Protein sequence: CASSFHTGGMETQYF.

The chain recombines TRBV7-2 with TRBJ2-1; no reliable D call. CDR3 size: 15 residues. The V and J ends lost 0 bases and 5 bases respectively, with 11 bases between them. Germline V gene sequence: CDR1 SGHTA, CDR2 FQGNSA. As DNA, the CDR3 is TGTGCCAGCAGCTTAGCGCCGATAGCCCACAATGAGCAGTTCTTC. It is translated as CASSLAPIAHNEQFF.

This clonotype was seen repeatedly, ten times or more. This chain connects TRBV12-3 or TRBV12-4 to TRBJ2-1, with 7 bases identical to TRBD1. The CDR3 spans 14 residues. V shed 7 bases and J 4 bases; nucleotides not matched to a gene: 7. The CDR3 is CASTLTGLYNEQFF. CDR3 bases: TGTGCCAGCACGTTGACAGGGCTATACAATGAGCAGTTCTTC.

This clonotype was seen repeatedly, ten times or more. The genes are TRBV7-6 and TRBJ2-7; the D is unclear. The CDR3 has 14 amino acids. Trimming cost V 2 bases and J 3 bases, with 11 bases left between them. Germline V CDR1 and CDR2: SGHVS, FNYEAQ. DNA for the CDR3: TGTGCCAGCAGCTTACTGGCAGCCAGCTACGAGCAGTACTTC. Protein sequence: CASSLLAASYEQYF.